These T cell receptor beta chains were read from a single sample in a study of CD8 T cells in ankylosing spondylitis. TCRdb reanalysed the 5' RACE reads using MiXCR and keeps one entry per CDR3 protein. Here the sample spans more than 500,000 distinct CDR3 sequences, approximately 5% being singletons. Sequences were obtained from blood, either unsorted or a sorted T cell fraction (not recorded which). The receptors here all came from a male donor with ankylosing spondylitis. Each CDR3 is given with its conserved first and last residue. The D gene is left open where the match is weak. Clone size, where shown, is once, few, many, or a class for clones that have expanded.

clone size	D gene	J gene	V gene	CDR3 protein	CDR3 DNA
few	TRBD2	TRBJ2-7	TRBV20-1	CSASKSGTREQYF	TGCAGTGCTAGTAAGAGCGGGACTCGAGAGCAGTACTTC
few	.	TRBJ2-1	TRBV2	CASGGKLGNEQFF	TGTGCCAGCGGGGGAAAGTTGGGGAATGAGCAGTTCTTC
many	TRBD1	TRBJ2-2	TRBV9	CASKAVGTADTGELFF	TGTGCCAGCAAGGCCGTCGGGACAGCCGACACCGGGGAGCTGTTTTTT
many	.	TRBJ1-1	TRBV20-1	CSARAWDGRAFF	TGCAGTGCTAGGGCTTGGGACGGCCGGGCTTTCTTT
many	.	TRBJ2-4	TRBV28	CASVHRLAKNIQYF	TGTGCCAGCGTCCACCGGTTAGCCAAAAACATTCAGTACTTC
.	.	TRBJ2-1	TRBV5-1	CASSLEVAYNEQFF	TGCGCCAGCAGCTTGGAGGTGGCCTACAATGAGCAGTTCTTC
many	TRBD2	TRBJ2-3	TRBV20-1	CSAIDGTSVKDTQYF	TGCAGTGCTATTGACGGGACTAGCGTCAAAGATACGCAGTATTTT
many	.	TRBJ2-1	TRBV7-9	CASTTTADGEQFF	TGTGCCAGCACAACAACAGCAGATGGTGAGCAGTTCTTC
many	.	TRBJ2-3	TRBV20-1	CSARVGAATDTQYF	TGCAGTGCTAGAGTGGGGGCCGCCACAGATACGCAGTATTTT
many	.	TRBJ2-7	TRBV6-6	CASSYERYEQYF	TGTGCCAGCAGTTACGAACGGTACGAGCAGTACTTC
many	.	TRBJ2-3	TRBV20-1	CSATGRAFSTQYF	TGCAGTGCTACCGGACGGGCGTTTAGTACGCAGTATTTT
many	TRBD2	TRBJ2-4	TRBV20-1	CSARVGGAKNIQYF	TGCAGTGCTAGAGTCGGGGGGGCCAAAAACATTCAGTACTTC
.	.	TRBJ2-7	TRBV28	CASRTGDFSSYEQYF	TGTGCCAGCAGGACAGGCGACTTTAGCTCCTACGAGCAGTACTTC
many	.	TRBJ2-7	TRBV18	CASSPGQKTYEQYF	TGTGCCAGCTCACCAGGGCAGAAGACCTACGAGCAGTACTTC
many	.	TRBJ1-1	TRBV5-1	CASSLVPGMNTEAFF	TGCGCCAGCAGCTTGGTTCCGGGAATGAACACTGAAGCTTTCTTT
many	.	TRBJ2-3	TRBV29-1	CSGWGSAGGTDTQYF	TGCAGCGGGTGGGGGAGTGCCGGAGGCACAGATACGCAGTATTTT
many	TRBD1	TRBJ2-3	TRBV4-3	CASSQRTGGAGETDTQYF	TGCGCCAGCAGCCAACGGACAGGGGGCGCTGGGGAAACAGATACGCAGTATTTT
.	.	TRBJ1-1	TRBV5-5	CASSLKGVGTEAFF	TGTGCCAGCAGCTTGAAAGGGGTCGGCACTGAAGCTTTCTTT
many	.	TRBJ1-1	TRBV6-1	CASSLVLAGRWANTEAFF	TGTGCCAGCAGTCTCGTACTCGCGGGACGGTGGGCGAACACTGAAGCTTTCTTT
many	.	TRBJ2-2	TRBV6-1	CASSEVHTGELFF	TGTGCCAGCAGTGAAGTGCACACCGGGGAGCTGTTTTTT
.	.	TRBJ2-2	TRBV3-1	CASSPQLQGSTGELFF	TGTGCCAGCAGCCCCCAACTCCAGGGGTCTACCGGGGAGCTGTTTTTT
many	.	TRBJ1-5	TRBV20-1	CSAGGAAQPQHF	TGCAGTGCCGGTGGGGCGGCTCAGCCCCAGCATTTT
many	.	TRBJ1-5	TRBV20-1	CSARPGVSSNQPQHF	TGCAGTGCTAGGCCGGGAGTATCGAGCAATCAGCCCCAGCATTTT
many	.	TRBJ2-7	TRBV20-1	CSASGGTPTYEQYF	TGCAGTGCTTCCGGAGGGACTCCTACCTACGAGCAGTACTTC
many	TRBD1	TRBJ2-5	TRBV24-1	CATSGQPQETQYF	TGTGCCACCTCGGGACAGCCCCAAGAGACCCAGTACTTC
many	.	TRBJ2-2	TRBV12-3/TRBV12-4	CASSSTAGTAIGGDTGELFF	TGTGCCAGCAGTTCAACAGCCGGGACGGCGATAGGTGGGGACACCGGGGAGCTGTTTTTT
many	TRBD1	TRBJ2-5	TRBV7-2	CASSLTGGYQETQYF	TGTGCCAGCAGCCTCACAGGGGGATACCAAGAGACCCAGTACTTC
many	TRBD2	TRBJ2-5	TRBV9	CASSDPKTSGVQETQYF	TGTGCCAGCAGCGACCCTAAGACTAGCGGGGTTCAAGAGACCCAGTACTTC
many	.	TRBJ2-2	TRBV10-3	CAISDHPSGELFF	TGTGCCATCAGTGATCATCCGTCCGGGGAGCTGTTTTTT
many	.	TRBJ2-1	TRBV27	CASSSGPFNEQFF	TGTGCCAGCAGTTCTGGACCTTTCAATGAGCAGTTCTTC
many	.	TRBJ2-3	TRBV7-8	CASSLPGLSSTDTQYF	TGTGCCAGCAGCTTACCGGGACTTTCTAGCACAGATACGCAGTATTTT
many	.	TRBJ2-2	TRBV5-1	CASSWDGRMAGELFF	TGCGCCAGCAGCTGGGACGGCAGGATGGCCGGGGAGCTGTTTTTT
many	.	TRBJ2-5	TRBV10-3	CAISENRIETQYF	TGTGCCATCAGTGAGAACAGGATAGAGACCCAGTACTTC
many	TRBD1	TRBJ2-5	TRBV6-5	CASSYGAGGAGETQYF	TGTGCCAGCAGTTATGGGGCAGGGGGCGCGGGAGAGACCCAGTACTTC
few	.	TRBJ2-1	TRBV4-3	CASTKSAERDNEQFF	TGCGCCAGCACCAAATCAGCGGAACGTGACAATGAGCAGTTCTTC
few	.	TRBJ2-3	TRBV20-1	CSVHVVNGQYF	TGCAGTGTCCACGTAGTAAATGGGCAGTATTTT
.	.	TRBJ2-5	TRBV6-2/TRBV6-3	CASSGRHQETQYF	TGTGCCAGCAGTGGACGGCACCAAGAGACCCAGTACTTC
many	TRBD1	TRBJ2-4	TRBV5-1	CASSPTWTGGNIQYF	TGCGCCAGCAGCCCGACCTGGACAGGGGGAAACATTCAGTACTTC
many	TRBD1	TRBJ2-3	TRBV12-3/TRBV12-4	CASSSTTPGQGPTDTQYF	TGTGCCAGCAGTTCGACAACCCCGGGACAGGGCCCCACAGATACGCAGTATTTT
.	TRBD1	TRBJ2-1	TRBV11-2	CSSSYRQGSYNDQFF	TGTTCCAGCAGCTACAGACAGGGCTCCTACAATGATCAGTTCTTC
.	.	TRBJ2-5	TRBV20-1	CSAHGTPAETQYF	TGCAGTGCTCACGGGACCCCCGCTGAGACCCAGTACTTC
many	TRBD1	TRBJ2-7	TRBV5-1	CASSLGGQGYEQYF	TGCGCCAGCAGCTTGGGAGGACAGGGGTACGAGCAGTACTTC
.	.	TRBJ2-5	TRBV12-3/TRBV12-4	CASSPLGGWGETQYF	TGTGCCAGCAGTCCCCTGGGGGGTTGGGGGGAGACCCAGTACTTC
few	.	TRBJ2-2	TRBV6-4	CASSDSVAANTGELFF	TGTGCCAGCAGTGACTCAGTAGCCGCGAACACCGGGGAGCTGTTTTTT
many	TRBD2	TRBJ2-5	TRBV4-3	CASSLSGANQETQYF	TGCGCCAGCAGCCTTAGCGGGGCCAACCAAGAGACCCAGTACTTC
many	TRBD2	TRBJ2-7	TRBV4-2	CASSPSGLAGGDSYEQYF	TGTGCCAGCAGCCCCTCGGGACTAGCGGGAGGGGACTCCTACGAGCAGTACTTC
many	.	TRBJ2-1	TRBV28	CATNPQLAYNEQFF	TGTGCCACTAATCCCCAACTGGCCTACAATGAGCAGTTCTTC